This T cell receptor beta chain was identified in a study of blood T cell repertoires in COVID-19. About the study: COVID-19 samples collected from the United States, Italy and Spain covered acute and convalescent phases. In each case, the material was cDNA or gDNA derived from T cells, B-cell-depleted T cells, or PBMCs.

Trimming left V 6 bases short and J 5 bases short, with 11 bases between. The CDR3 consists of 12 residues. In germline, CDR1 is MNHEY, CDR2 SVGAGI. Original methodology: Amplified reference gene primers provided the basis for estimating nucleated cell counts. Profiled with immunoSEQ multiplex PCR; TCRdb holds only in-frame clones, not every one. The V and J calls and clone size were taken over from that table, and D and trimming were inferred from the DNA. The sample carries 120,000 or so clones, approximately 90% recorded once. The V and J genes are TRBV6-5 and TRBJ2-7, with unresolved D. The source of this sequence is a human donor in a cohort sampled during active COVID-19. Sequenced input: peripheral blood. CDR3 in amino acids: CASRTRLHEQYF. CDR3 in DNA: TGTGCCAGCAGGACCAGACTCCACGAGCAGTACTTC.